One TCR beta chain is described in this entry. Germline loops: CDR1 SGHDN, CDR2 FVKESK. V gave up 3 bases and J gave up 8 bases; unmatched junction bases: 10. This CDR3 region has 16 residues. The data originate from a study of cytomegalovirus exposure and HLA in healthy donors. TCRdb's copy holds only in-frame clones and misses some; the assay was immunoSEQ multiplex PCR. The table shows 200,000 to 250,000 clones, with about 89% occurring only once. The chain employs TRBV14 and TRBJ1-4; TRBD1 agrees at 9 bases. The sequenced sample was PBMCs. The TCR was taken from a woman aged 18-30 years in good health and CMV-seronegative. The CDR3: CASSQMGTGFLEKLFF. CDR3 DNA sequence: TGTGCCAGCAGCCAGATGGGGACAGGGTTTCTGGAAAAACTGTTTTTT.